Listed below are T cell receptor beta chains from one sample, sequenced in a study of OX40 agonist ivuxolimab in advanced cancers. Produced via immunoSEQ multiplex PCR; TCRdb's table is partial and in-frame only. The sample has 75,000 to 100,000 clones; roughly 80% are singletons. Sequenced material: CD4+ or CD8+ T cells sorted from blood, taken in a trial of the OX40 agonist ivuxolimab. The receptors were gathered from an adult with an advanced solid tumor such as melanoma, head and neck, liver or kidney cancer. Both conserved end residues are part of each CDR3. Each record gives: J gene, CDR3 length, V gene, clone size, D gene, CDR3 DNA, CDR3 protein. A D gene is named only where the DNA matches it firmly. Clone size appears in some rows only: once, few, many, or a class for an expanded clone.

TRBJ2-7	14	TRBV9	.	.	TGTGCCAGCAGCGCCGCGGGCTACCTTTACGAGCAGTACTTC	CASSAAGYLYEQYF
TRBJ2-6	14	TRBV30	.	.	TGTGCCTGGAGTTTAACAGGTGGGGCCAACGTCCTGACTTTC	CAWSLTGGANVLTF
TRBJ2-1	13	TRBV14	.	TRBD1	TGTGCCAGCAGCCAACTACAGGGGATTGAGCAGTTCTTC	CASSQLQGIEQFF
TRBJ2-3	13	TRBV4-3	.	TRBD2	TGCGCCAGCAGCCCGCGGGGGACAGATACGCAGTATTTT	CASSPRGTDTQYF
TRBJ2-7	14	TRBV5-1	.	TRBD1	TGCGCCAGCAGCTTAGACAGGGGCGCCAACGAGCAGTACTTC	CASSLDRGANEQYF
TRBJ2-5	16	TRBV7-8	.	.	TGTGCCAGCAGCTTAGGGAACAGGAATTTACAAGAGACCCAGTACTTC	CASSLGNRNLQETQYF
TRBJ1-5	18	TRBV15	.	.	TGTGCCACCAGCAGAGATTCCTCTGCTGGATATAGCAATCAGCCCCAGCATTTT	CATSRDSSAGYSNQPQHF
TRBJ2-1	14	TRBV19	.	.	TGTGCCACAACAGGGTTGGCGGGCTACAATGAGCAGTTCTTC	CATTGLAGYNEQFF
TRBJ1-4	16	TRBV27	.	.	TGTGCCAGCAGTTTTCGTCGTGGGCAGGGCTTTGAAAAACTGTTTTTT	CASSFRRGQGFEKLFF
TRBJ1-5	15	TRBV2	.	.	TGTGCCAGCAGTGAAGCGAGGGGGGGTGGACAGCCCCAGCATTTT	CASSEARGGGQPQHF
TRBJ1-5	13	TRBV7-9	.	.	TGTGCCAGCAGCCTCCTGACATCCCAGCCCCAGCATTTT	CASSLLTSQPQHF
TRBJ2-7	17	TRBV7-8	.	TRBD2	TGTGCCAGCAGCCTCCCCCCTTGGAGCGGGGCGGCCTACGAGCAGTACTTC	CASSLPPWSGAAYEQYF
TRBJ2-1	17	TRBV7-9	.	TRBD2	TGTGCCAGCAGCTTTGTGCTAGCGGGAGCCCTGGGGAATGAGCAGTTCTTC	CASSFVLAGALGNEQFF
TRBJ1-6	16	TRBV7-9	.	TRBD1	TGTGCCAGCAGCTTAGGGGACAGGGGGCTATATTCACCCCTCCACTTT	CASSLGDRGLYSPLHF
TRBJ2-7	14	TRBV5-1	.	.	TGCGCCAGCAGCTTCGGACAGAGCTCCTACGAGCAGTACTTC	CASSFGQSSYEQYF
TRBJ2-2	17	TRBV19	.	TRBD1	TGTGCCAGTAGTATGCTACAATTGACAGGGTCCGCCGGGGAGCTGTTTTTT	CASSMLQLTGSAGELFF
TRBJ2-7	13	TRBV29-1	many	.	TGCAGCGTTGTCCCCCCACAGGGTAACGAGCAGTACTTC	CSVVPPQGNEQYF
TRBJ1-3	12	TRBV2	.	.	TGTGCCAGCAGTGAAACCCGAAACACCATATATTTT	CASSETRNTIYF
TRBJ2-7	13	TRBV5-6	.	.	TGTGCCAGCAGCTTTGGGTTCACCTACGAGCAGTACTTC	CASSFGFTYEQYF
TRBJ2-4	14	TRBV11-2	.	.	TGTGCCAGCAGCTTAGCAGGGAGGCCTAACATTCAGTACTTC	CASSLAGRPNIQYF
TRBJ2-7	10	TRBV4-2	medium-sized	.	TGTGCCAGCAGCTATTACGAGCAGTACTTC	CASSYYEQYF
TRBJ1-1	16	TRBV11-2	.	TRBD1	TGTGCCAGCAGCGGGGACAGGCGCCTGAAGGACACTGAAGCTTTCTTT	CASSGDRRLKDTEAFF
TRBJ2-3	13	TRBV27	.	TRBD2	TGTGCCAGCACTAGCGGGAGTTCAGATACGCAGTATTTT	CASTSGSSDTQYF
TRBJ2-7	15	TRBV12-5	.	.	TGTGCTAGTGGTTCCCCCTCCCTAGTGCCCTACGAGCAGTACTTC	CASGSPSLVPYEQYF
TRBJ1-2	13	TRBV30	.	TRBD1	TGTGCCTGGAGTCCAGGGACAGGGGATGGCTACACCTTC	CAWSPGTGDGYTF
TRBJ2-1	17	TRBV10-3	.	TRBD2	TGTGCCATCAGCACTGCTGTTCTAGCGGGGGCGTACAATGAGCAGTTCTTC	CAISTAVLAGAYNEQFF
TRBJ2-7	14	TRBV5-5	few	.	TGTGCCAGCAGCTTCCAGGGGGGTGGCTACGAGCAGTACTTC	CASSFQGGGYEQYF
TRBJ2-7	15	TRBV19	.	.	TGTGCCAGTAGTATAGCGGATAACTGGGACTACGAGCAGTACTTC	CASSIADNWDYEQYF
TRBJ2-3	13	TRBV29-1	.	.	TGCAGCTCCTCGACTAACCGGGCAGATACGCAGTATTTT	CSSSTNRADTQYF
TRBJ2-7	13	TRBV7-8	.	.	TGTGCCAGCAGCATAACCCAGGGCAACGAGCAGTACTTC	CASSITQGNEQYF
TRBJ2-7	13	TRBV7-9	.	.	TGTGCCAGCAGCCACAGGGATTCCTACGAGCAGTACTTC	CASSHRDSYEQYF
TRBJ1-2	14	TRBV7-2	few	.	TGTGCCAGCAGCCCCGGCGCAGGGGCCTATGGCTACACCTTC	CASSPGAGAYGYTF
TRBJ2-7	15	TRBV5-6	few	.	TGTGCCAGCAGCCGAGCGGGACAAACCCTCTACGAGCAGTACTTC	CASSRAGQTLYEQYF
TRBJ2-1	15	TRBV5-1	.	.	TGCGCCAGCAACCCCGTGACGGGGGTTTACAATGAGCAGTTCTTC	CASNPVTGVYNEQFF
TRBJ2-7	18	TRBV15	once	TRBD1	TGTGCCACCAGCAGAGATCGTATTCGGCCGGGACAGGGGGACGAGCAGTACTTC	CATSRDRIRPGQGDEQYF
TRBJ1-2	13	TRBV5-4	.	TRBD1	TGTGCCAGCAGCACGGGACAGCCCTATGGCTACACCTTC	CASSTGQPYGYTF
TRBJ1-4	14	TRBV6-6	.	TRBD1	TGTGCCAGCAGTCGACAGGGTACTAATGAAAAACTGTTTTTT	CASSRQGTNEKLFF
TRBJ1-6	17	TRBV25-1	.	TRBD1	TGTGCCAGCAGTGCCCGGACAGGGTGGGATGTGCGTTCACCCCTCCACTTT	CASSARTGWDVRSPLHF
TRBJ2-1	12	TRBV7-9	once	TRBD1	TGTGCCAGCAGCTTAGGAGGGACAGGGGATTTCTTC	CASSLGGTGDFF
TRBJ1-2	13	TRBV27	.	.	TGTGCCAGCGGGGGGGGAGTCGTGGATGGCTACACCTTC	CASGGGVVDGYTF
TRBJ1-2	12	TRBV2	.	TRBD1	TGTGCCAGCGGACAGGGGAGCTATGGCTACACCTTC	CASGQGSYGYTF
TRBJ1-6	15	TRBV30	.	TRBD1	TGTGCCTGGAGTGCCGGACAGGGCCGGAATTCACCCCTCCACTTT	CAWSAGQGRNSPLHF
TRBJ2-5	15	TRBV15	.	.	TGTGCCACCAGCACTGACAGAGGGGAATTTGAGACCCAGTACTTC	CATSTDRGEFETQYF
TRBJ2-7	16	TRBV7-9	.	TRBD2	TGTGCCAGCAGCTTCGGACTAGCGGGGGACTCCTACGAGCAGTACTTC	CASSFGLAGDSYEQYF
TRBJ2-2	15	TRBV21-1	.	.	TGTGCCAGCAGCAAAGAAACTAGCCTCGCGAGGGAGCTGTTTTTT	CASSKETSLARELFF
TRBJ1-1	16	TRBV4-2	.	.	TGTGCCAGCAGCCAAGATTTGGCAGGGGCTAGACCCGAAGCTTTCTTT	CASSQDLAGARPEAFF
TRBJ2-3	15	TRBV7-7	.	.	TGTGCCAGCAGCTTGGGCGGAGGGCCCACAGATACGCAGTATTTT	CASSLGGGPTDTQYF
TRBJ2-6	16	TRBV2	few	TRBD1	TGTGCCAGCAAGGACAGGGGGCTCGGTGGGGCCAACGTCCTGACTTTC	CASKDRGLGGANVLTF
TRBJ1-1	16	TRBV6-5	.	.	TGTGCCAGCAGTTACAACGGGGGCGGCGGGAACACTGAAGCTTTCTTT	CASSYNGGGGNTEAFF
TRBJ2-3	15	TRBV7-2	.	.	TGTGCCAGCAGCCCCGGCCCCAGGAGTACAGATACGCAGTATTTT	CASSPGPRSTDTQYF
TRBJ2-1	18	TRBV7-8	.	.	TGTGCCAGCAGCCTCAGACTGGGCGGGACACCCTTCTACAATGAGCAGTTCTTC	CASSLRLGGTPFYNEQFF
TRBJ1-1	13	TRBV6-1	.	.	TGTGCCAGCAGTGGAACATTAGGTACTGAAGCTTTCTTT	CASSGTLGTEAFF
TRBJ2-5	12	TRBV27	few	.	TGTGCCAGCAGAGGACAGCAAGAGACCCAGTACTTC	CASRGQQETQYF